Each of the 10 T cell receptor beta chains below was sequenced from the same sample in a study of T cells in Graves' hyperthyroidism and ophthalmopathy. Template material for amplifying TCR beta CDR3 regions consisted of RNA transcripts. A set of HTBI primers served as the primers for a first-round RT-PCR of the TCR CDR3. TCRdb recomputed calls from the multiplex PCR reads with MiXCR, one row per CDR3 protein. The data contain roughly 300,000 distinct CDR3 sequences, 14% of them seen just once; the ten biggest clones take up around 23%. Sequenced sample: blood. The receptors were gathered from a woman in her twenties or thirties with Graves' hyperthyroidism.

This clonotype was detected ten times or more. CDR3 nucleotide sequence: TGCAGTGCTACCCGGGGCCGAAGCTCCTACGAGCAGTACTTC. Translated, it gives CSATRGRSSYEQYF. V usage is TRBV20-1 and J usage is TRBJ2-7; D tentatively reads TRBD1 or TRBD2 (5 bases each). The CDR3 covers 14 residues. The germline CDR1 and CDR2 sequences are DFQATT and SNEGSKA (reference sequence). Trimming pared 4 bases from V and 0 bases from J, leaving 13 bases between.

The chain is built from TRBV11-2 and TRBJ2-1; 10 bases match TRBD2. Germline trimming cut 3 bases from V and 5 bases from J; bases unmatched to any gene: 10. CDR1 SGHAT and CDR2 FQNNGV come from the germline V gene. CDR3 length: 17 residues. CDR3 amino acids: CASSFPSGSDIHNEQFF. The CDR3 bases are TGTGCCAGCAGCTTCCCTAGCGGGAGCGACATCCACAATGAGCAGTTCTTC.

This clonotype turned up a few times. The V call is TRBV9, the J call TRBJ2-2; possibly TRBD2 for D (5 bases). V dropped 0 bases and J dropped 5 bases, with 11 bases sitting between them. This CDR3 spans 15 amino acids. Germline CDR1 reads SGDLS; CDR2 reads YYNGEE. This CDR3 is CASSVGLGLTGELFF. The CDR3 DNA reads as TGTGCCAGCAGCGTAGGCCTAGGACTGACCGGGGAGCTGTTTTTT.

This clonotype was found a few times. Compared with germline, one end of the junction differs, possibly owing to a read error. The J gene is TRBJ2-5, the V gene TRBV7-3; 8 positions agree with TRBD1. Looked up from germline, CDR1 is SGHTA and CDR2 is FQGTGA. This CDR3 spans 14 amino acids. For the CDR3, the DNA is TGTGCCAGCAGCCTAACAGGGGGGAAAGAGACCCAGTACTTC. Protein: CASSLTGGKETQYF.

This rearrangement joins TRBV6-2 or TRBV6-3 to TRBJ2-5; TRBD1 matches 7 bases. CDR1 and CDR2 from the germline V gene are MNHEY and SVGEGT. The junction had 9 bases not matched to a gene; V was cut back by 8 bases and J by 0 bases. The CDR3 length is 15 residues. CDR3: CASQHRGWYQETQYF. CDR3 DNA sequence: TGTGCCAGCCAACACAGGGGATGGTACCAAGAGACCCAGTACTTC.

This clonotype was seen repeatedly, ten times or more. The rearrangement joins TRBV7-9 to TRBJ1-5; D is uncertain. Deletions cut 1 base from V and 3 bases from J, with 7 bases between. The CDR3 has 14 residues. Per the germline V gene, CDR1 is SEHNR and CDR2 is FQNEAQ (reference sequence). The CDR3 here is CASSLGAANQPQHF. In nucleotides, the CDR3 is TGTGCCAGCAGCTTAGGGGCAGCCAATCAGCCCCAGCATTTT.

The sample holds many counts of this clonotype. V gene TRBV5-1 combines with J gene TRBJ2-3, with 7 bases identical to TRBD2. The CDR3 runs 15 residues. After removal of 6 bases from V and 2 bases from J, the junction contained 9 bases not matched to a gene. CDR1 and CDR2 (germline): SGHRS, YFSETQ. The CDR3 sequence is CASTPGTTHTDTQYF. The CDR3 region has the DNA TGCGCCAGCACGCCCGGGACTACTCACACAGATACGCAGTATTTT.

The rearrangement uses TRBV7-3 and TRBJ2-7; D might be TRBD2 (5 bases). The CDR3 contains 15 residues. In germline, CDR1 is SGHTA, CDR2 FQGTGA. Trimming removed 2 bases from V and 0 bases from J, with 11 bases in between. The CDR3 sequence is CASSLGFGSSYEQYF. Here the CDR3 DNA reads TGTGCCAGCAGCTTAGGTTTTGGGAGCTCCTACGAGCAGTACTTC.

The gene calls are TRBV7-9 and TRBJ2-3; 11 bases match TRBD2. The CDR3 runs 16 residues. Per the germline V gene, CDR1 is SEHNR and CDR2 is FQNEAQ (reference sequence). The V gene end was trimmed by 5 bases and the J gene end by 2 bases; junction bases not matched to a gene: 6. In DNA, the CDR3 is TGTGCCAGCAGCCCCCAACTAGCGGGGGACACAGATACGCAGTATTTT. As protein: CASSPQLAGDTDTQYF.

The rearrangement links TRBV15 to TRBJ2-3; a possible D gene is TRBD2 (5 bases). The CDR3 is 16 amino acids. The germline V and J ends were trimmed by 5 bases and 0 bases, with 15 bases remaining between them. Germline V CDR1 and CDR2: LNHNV, YYDKDF (reference sequence). The chain's CDR3 is CATSGWVGGSTDTQYF. As DNA, the CDR3 is TGTGCCACCAGCGGATGGGTCGGCGGGAGCACAGATACGCAGTATTTT.